One sample yielded the 19 T cell receptor beta chains listed below, sequenced in a study of vaccination and CD4 T cells after COVID-19. Which antigens these TCRs recognize remains unknown. Treatment meaning: roughly ten-day PBMC culture with coronavirus spike peptide pools or control peptides (ViraFEST assay). Researchers used the Oncomine TCR Beta short-read assay to sequence DNA from cultured CD4+ T cells. TCRdb independently ran MiXCR on the PCR reads; one entry per CDR3 protein. The sample lists some 11,000 distinct CDR3 sequences, 25% to 40% seen once, with roughly 14% in the top ten. The input for sequencing was CD4+ T cells from blood, cultured in vitro, taken after SARS-CoV-2 vaccination. Source of these receptors: a human donor who had recovered from COVID-19.

This clonotype appeared a few times. V and J are TRBV19 and TRBJ2-1; TRBD2 matches 10 bases. After removal of 1 base from V and 7 bases from J, the junction contained 4 bases not matched to a gene. The CDR3 spans 15 residues. Looked up from germline, CDR1 is LNHDA and CDR2 is SQIVND (reference sequence). CDR3 region: CASSIVSGGRNEQFF. In DNA, the CDR3 is TGTGCCAGTAGTATAGTTAGCGGGGGGCGTAATGAGCAGTTCTTC. Variable domain in full (rest from reference TRBV19 and TRBJ2-1): DGGITQSPKYLFRKEGQNVTLSCEQNLNHDAMYWYRQDPGQGLRLIYYSQIVNDFQKGDIAEGYSVSREKKESFPLTVTSAQKNPTAFYLCASSIVSGGRNEQFFGPGTRLTVL.

For this clonotype: A read error may be the cause here, since a much bigger clone is one base away. The V gene is TRBV7-2, the J gene TRBJ1-5; D uncertain. The CDR3 consists of 15 residues. CDR1 SGHTA and CDR2 FQGNSA come from the germline V gene. V was clipped by 2 bases and J by 7 bases, with 15 bases between them. This CDR3 reads CASSLHYAGGQPQHF. The DNA for the CDR3 is TGTGCCAGCAGCTTACATTATGCGGGCGGGCAGCCCCAGCATTTT.

This clonotype came up a few times. V is TRBV9 and J is TRBJ2-5; 11 bases fit TRBD2. The CDR3 spans 16 residues. Trimming removed 6 bases from V and 2 bases from J; junction bases left unmatched: 9. The V gene's germline CDR1 is SGDLS and CDR2 YYNGEE. The CDR3 DNA follows: TGTGCCAGCACTACTTCGGGACTAGCGGTACAAGAGACCCAGTACTTC. Residues: CASTTSGLAVQETQYF.

This clonotype came up a few times. The gene calls are TRBV20-1 and TRBJ1-1; D is possibly TRBD1 (5 bases). The V end lost 6 bases, the J end lost 1 base, and 15 bases lay between the germline ends. From germline, CDR1 is DFQATT and CDR2 SNEGSKA (reference sequence). CDR3 length: 14 amino acids. Written as DNA, the CDR3 is TGCAGTGCCAAACGGCTGGGGCAGAACACTGAAGCTTTCTTT. Its translation is CSAKRLGQNTEAFF.

The rearrangement links TRBV27 to TRBJ1-6, with unresolved D. CDR1 is MNHEY and CDR2 is SMNVEV in the germline V gene (reference sequence). CDR3 length: 15 residues. V lost 6 bases and J 7 bases, leaving 16 bases between the germline ends. CDR3 sequence reads: CASSPLWRVNSPLHF. DNA for the CDR3: TGTGCCAGCAGCCCCCTGTGGAGGGTCAATTCACCCCTCCACTTT.

This clonotype has more than one count but fewer than ten. This sequence joins TRBV7-3 and TRBJ1-1, with 9 nucleotides matching TRBD1. Trimming cost V 3 bases and J 1 base; bases outside gene matches: 9. Germline V gene lookup returns CDR1 SGHTA and CDR2 FQGTGA. This CDR3 has 17 residues. DNA for the CDR3: TGTGCCAGCAGCTTCGGGTGGGACAGGGCCTCGAACACTGAAGCTTTCTTT. Its translation is CASSFGWDRASNTEAFF.

This clonotype was counted between two and nine times. CDR3 nucleotide sequence: TGCAGTGCTAGAGGGAGCTCCTATAATTCACCCCTCCACTTT. Encoded protein: CSARGSSYNSPLHF. J is TRBJ1-6 and V is TRBV20-1; D remains ambiguous. CDR1 DFQATT and CDR2 SNEGSKA come from the germline V gene (reference sequence). The CDR3 has 14 residues. With 1 base removed from V and 0 bases from J, the gap between germline ends came to 4 bases.

This clonotype appeared a few times. This chain uses TRBV7-2 with TRBJ1-1, with D possibly being TRBD1 (5 bases). The CDR3 sequence is 15 residues long. The V end lost 1 base, the J end lost 1 base, and 10 bases lay between the germline ends. Per the germline V gene, CDR1 is SGHTA and CDR2 is FQGNSA. The CDR3 sequence is CASSLVAGQNTEAFF. CDR3 in DNA: TGTGCCAGCAGCTTAGTTGCAGGGCAGAACACTGAAGCTTTCTTT.

This clonotype was observed a few times. CDR3 loop: CSGVAGGTYNEQFF. DNA of the CDR3: TGCAGCGGGGTAGCGGGAGGTACCTACAATGAGCAGTTCTTC. This chain joins TRBV29-1 and TRBJ2-1, with 10 bases matching TRBD2. The CDR3 is 14 residues long. Trimming cost V 7 bases and J 2 bases; bases outside gene matches: 5. Germline V gene lookup returns CDR1 SQVTM and CDR2 ANQGSEA.

The chain joins TRBV6-5 to TRBJ1-2; 7 bases map to TRBD1. CDR1 and CDR2 from the germline V gene are MNHEY and SVGAGI. CDR3 size: 17 residues. J was trimmed by 4 bases and V by 4 bases; bases with no gene match: 15. The DNA for the CDR3 is TGTGCCAGCAGTTTCAAAAGGACAGGCGCAATATCCTATGGCTACACCTTC. Its protein is CASSFKRTGAISYGYTF.

The chain couples TRBV10-3 to TRBJ2-5, with 14 bases fitting TRBD2. The ends lost 6 bases at V and 3 bases at J; junction bases unmatched: 12. The CDR3 is 18 residues long. Germline V gene sequence: CDR1 ENHRY, CDR2 SYGVKD. The CDR3 reads CAISPGLAGVGTKETQYF. Written as DNA, the CDR3 is TGTGCCATCAGCCCGGGACTAGCGGGAGTCGGAACGAAAGAGACCCAGTACTTC.

The chain uses TRBV19 and TRBJ2-1; the D gene could be TRBD1 or TRBD2 (5 bases each). Germline V gives CDR1 LNHDA, CDR2 SQIVND (reference sequence). The V gene lost 6 bases and the J gene lost 0 bases, with 15 bases spanning the gap. This CDR3 contains 16 residues. The CDR3 DNA reads as TGTGCCAGTAGAGTGGTAGGGGAGCTCTCCTACAATGAGCAGTTCTTC. Translating gives CASRVVGELSYNEQFF.

The chain uses TRBV7-8 and TRBJ2-5; D assignment may be TRBD1 or TRBD2 (7 bases each). This CDR3 region has 15 residues. Germline loops: CDR1 SGHVS, CDR2 FQNEAQ. V lost 8 bases, J lost 5 bases, and 21 bases lay in between. CDR3 sequence: CASWRGTAGAETQYF. CDR3 bases: TGTGCCAGCTGGCGGGGGACAGCCGGGGCGGAGACCCAGTACTTC.

The V gene is TRBV28, the J gene TRBJ2-7; D may be TRBD1 (6 bases). Germline-derived CDR1 and CDR2 are MDHEN and SYDVKM. Trimming cost V 6 bases and J 6 bases, with 12 bases left between them. This CDR3 contains 12 residues. In nucleotides, the CDR3 is TGTGCCAGCAGACTTACAGGGTTCGAGCAGTACTTC. It yields the protein CASRLTGFEQYF.

A remark on this clonotype: This sequence may be a read error, since a much larger clone differs from it by one base. J is TRBJ2-5 and V is TRBV28; the match to TRBD1 covers 7 bases. The CDR3 spans 15 residues. CDR1 is MDHEN, CDR2 SYDVKM, per germline. V dropped 6 bases and J dropped 5; count of bases not matched to a gene: 12. CDR3 loop: CASSQSQGFRETQYF. CDR3 DNA sequence: TGTGCCAGCAGCCAGTCACAGGGGTTCCGGGAGACCCAGTACTTC. The full variable domain, in which reference TRBV28 and TRBJ2-5 provide the parts outside the CDR3, is DVKVTQSSRYLVKRTGEKVFLECVQDMDHENMFWYRQDPGLGLRLIYFSYDVKMKEKGDIPEGYSVSREKKERFSLILESASTNQTSMYLCASSQSQGFRETQYFGPGTRLLVL.

There are a few counts of this clonotype. The gene calls are TRBV7-2 and TRBJ1-5; TRBD1 might be the D (5 bases). This CDR3 has 15 amino acids. V was cut by 1 base and J by 7 bases, with 14 bases left in between. CDR1 and CDR2 (germline): SGHTA, FQGNSA. CDR3: CASSLGGNRGQPQHF. DNA of the CDR3: TGTGCCAGCAGCTTAGGAGGGAATAGGGGACAGCCCCAGCATTTT.

This clonotype is deemed large. J is TRBJ2-1 and V is TRBV20-1, with no clear D. V was shortened by 8 bases and J by 5 bases, with 22 bases between the two germline ends. CDR3 length: 15 residues. CDR1 is DFQATT, CDR2 SNEGSKA, per germline (reference sequence). The CDR3 is CSKKGGSLLNNEQFF. In DNA form, the CDR3 reads TGCAGTAAGAAAGGCGGCTCCCTCCTGAACAATGAGCAGTTCTTC.

CDR3: CASSSSSGGTSYEQYF. CDR3 nucleotides: TGTGCCAGCAGCTCCTCTTCAGGGGGAACCTCCTACGAGCAGTACTTC. The chain employs TRBV7-3 and TRBJ2-7, with TRBD1 identical over 7 bases. This CDR3 has 16 residues. Per germline, CDR1 SGHTA and CDR2 FQGTGA. Trimming at V came to 4 bases and at J to 0 bases, leaving 9 bases not matched to a gene.

V and J are TRBV12-3 or TRBV12-4 and TRBJ2-7, with 10 bases aligning to TRBD2. The ends lost 3 bases at V and 0 bases at J; junction bases unmatched: 5. The CDR3 has 16 amino acids. The CDR3 sequence: CASSFGLAESSYEQYF. The CDR3 coding sequence is TGTGCCAGCAGTTTCGGACTAGCGGAGAGCTCCTACGAGCAGTACTTC.